Following are 21 T cell receptor beta chains from one sample sequenced in a study of CD8 T cells in Susac syndrome. An input of about 0.5 to 1 ug of RNA was subjected to reverse transcription using random hexamers. MiXCR, run by TCRdb on the immunoSEQ multiplex PCR reads, gives a single entry per CDR3 protein. The repertoire holds some 190,000 distinct CDR3 sequences, 90% to 95% seen once, with approximately 0.094% in the top ten. Sequences were obtained from CD4+ T cells from PBMCs. Receptor source: a human donor in good health.

J is TRBJ1-5 and V is TRBV6-5; D is ambiguous. The CDR3 runs to 12 residues. CDR1 is MNHEY and CDR2 is SVGAGI in the germline V gene. Between the trimmed V and J ends, which lost 8 bases and 7 bases, there was a span of 12 bases. The CDR3 reads CASGWRSQPQHF. CDR3 nucleotides: TGTGCCAGCGGTTGGAGATCCCAGCCCCAGCATTTT.

This clonotype was observed a single time. V gene TRBV28 combines with J gene TRBJ1-5; D is uncertain. This CDR3 contains 12 residues. CDR1 is MDHEN and CDR2 is SYDVKM in the germline V gene. Trimming removed 10 bases from V and 10 bases from J, with 17 bases in between. This CDR3 is CATSWTDSPQHF. In DNA, the CDR3 is TGTGCCACCTCTTGGACGGACTCACCCCAGCATTTT.

V and J are TRBV30 and TRBJ2-2; D unclear. The V end was cut by 4 bases, the J end by 0 bases, with 12 bases between. Germline CDR1 GTSNPN, CDR2 SVGIG (reference sequence). This CDR3 contains 15 residues. The DNA of the CDR3 is TGTGCCTGGAACCAGAACGACGCGAACACCGGGGAGCTGTTTTTT. The encoded protein is CAWNQNDANTGELFF.

The chain employs TRBV20-1 and TRBJ2-7, with D possibly matching TRBD2 (5 bases). From germline, CDR1 is DFQATT and CDR2 SNEGSKA (reference sequence). This CDR3 is 13 amino acids long. The germline V and J ends were trimmed by 3 bases and 9 bases, with 18 bases remaining between them. CDR3 DNA: TGCAGTGCTAGCCCCGGAACCTCGAGGGTGCAGTACGTC. Translating it yields CSASPGTSRVQYV.

The chain joins TRBV29-1 to TRBJ2-7; TRBD1 is a possible D gene (5 bases). V was shortened by 4 bases and J by 7 bases, with 14 bases between the two germline ends. The CDR3 length is 12 residues. The V gene's germline CDR1 is SQVTM and CDR2 ANQGSEA. The CDR3 loop reads CSVGGKAGEQYV. The CDR3 DNA follows: TGCAGCGTTGGGGGCAAGGCAGGTGAGCAGTACGTC.

The chain joins TRBV27 to TRBJ1-1, with TRBD1 matching 7 bases. Germline V gene lookup returns CDR1 MNHEY and CDR2 SMNVEV (reference sequence). J gave up 4 bases and V 7 bases, and 12 bases lay outside the gene matches. The CDR3 length is 15 residues. The CDR3 sequence: CASKVMASGGTEAFF. The CDR3, as DNA: TGTGCCAGCAAAGTGATGGCCTCAGGGGGCACTGAAGCTTTCTTT.

The genes are TRBV29-1 and TRBJ2-2; D unclear. Trimming shortened V by 5 bases and J by 4 bases, and 11 bases separated the two germline ends. The CDR3 totals 13 residues. Germline values: CDR1 SQVTM, CDR2 ANQGSEA. CDR3 in amino acids: CSVSDVATGELFF. CDR3 coding DNA: TGCAGCGTTTCGGATGTAGCCACCGGGGAGCTGTTTTTT.

V and J are TRBV29-1 and TRBJ1-1; D unclear. The germline CDR1 and CDR2 sequences are SQVTM and ANQGSEA. This CDR3 spans 11 amino acids. V lost 0 bases and J 11 bases, leaving 10 bases between the germline ends. The CDR3 bases are TGCAGCGTTGAAGAGAAAGGGAAGGCTTTCTTT. Amino acid sequence: CSVEEKGKAFF. Looking up the rest from reference TRBV29-1 and TRBJ1-1 gives the full variable domain: SAVISQKPSRDICQRGTSLTIQCQVDSQVTMMFWYRQQPGQSLTLIATANQGSEATYESGFVIDKFPISRPNLTFSTLTVSNMSPEDSSIYLCSVEEKGKAFFGQGTRLTVV.

V usage is TRBV9 and J usage is TRBJ2-7; 9 positions agree with TRBD1. Germline V gives CDR1 SGDLS, CDR2 YYNGEE. This CDR3 contains 15 residues. The V segment lost 2 bases and the J segment 2 bases; nucleotides outside the gene matches: 5. CDR3 coding DNA: TGTGCCAGCAGCGTCGGGACAGGGATGACCTACGAGCAGTACTTC. Amino acids: CASSVGTGMTYEQYF.

The V gene is TRBV7-7, the J gene TRBJ1-1; a weak D match, TRBD1 (6 bases). Trimming stripped 5 bases from V and 2 bases from J, with 12 bases between. This CDR3 comprises 14 residues. CDR1 SSHAT and CDR2 FNYEAQ come from the germline V gene (reference sequence). In DNA form, the CDR3 reads TGTGCCAGCAGCCGCCGGGACACCAACACTGAAGCTTTCTTT. Translation gives CASSRRDTNTEAFF. The full variable domain, its missing parts supplied by reference TRBV7-7 and TRBJ1-1, is GAGVSQSPRYKVTKRGQDVTLRCDPISSHATLYWYQQALGQGPEFLTYFNYEAQPDKSGLPSDRFSAERPEGSISTLTIQRTEQRDSAMYRCASSRRDTNTEAFFGQGTRLTVV.

V and J are TRBV12-3 or TRBV12-4 and TRBJ2-1; D ambiguous. The V end lost 3 bases, the J end lost 5 bases, and 11 bases lay between the germline ends. The CDR3 spans 14 residues. The CDR3 region is CASSFPGRHNEQFF. Written as DNA, the CDR3 is TGTGCCAGCAGTTTTCCTGGACGTCACAATGAGCAGTTCTTC.

This clonotype was detected only once. The junction does not match germline at one end; this may be a read error. The rearrangement links TRBV12-3 or TRBV12-4 to TRBJ1-5, with no clear D. The CDR3 covers 15 residues. CDR3 sequence (DNA): TGTGCCAGCATTTTAGGTACAAATAGCAATCAGCCCCAGCATTTT. This translates into CASILGTNSNQPQHF.

The rearrangement joins TRBV2 to TRBJ2-3; D may correspond to TRBD1 or TRBD2 (5 bases each). This CDR3 contains 15 residues. Germline assignment: CDR1 SNHLY and CDR2 FYNNEI. Trimming left V 7 bases short and J 1 base short, with 15 bases between. The DNA for the CDR3 is TGTGCCAGCATCAGAGGGACGTCTGGCACAGATACGCAGTATTTT. It specifies CASIRGTSGTDTQYF.

V usage is TRBV28 and J usage is TRBJ2-1, with 8 bases that match TRBD2. The CDR3 length is 12 residues. CDR1 and CDR2 from the germline V gene are MDHEN and SYDVKM. V was clipped by 10 bases and J by 2 bases; unmatched bases: 1. The CDR3 nucleotides read TGTGCCACACTAGCGGCCTACAATGAGCAGTTCTTC. It codes for CATLAAYNEQFF.

The rearrangement links TRBV24-1 to TRBJ2-1; D might be TRBD1 or TRBD2, each matching 5 bases. The V end was cut by 2 bases, the J end by 1 base, with 14 bases between. Per the germline V gene, CDR1 is KGHDR and CDR2 is SFDVKD. This CDR3 spans 17 amino acids. The CDR3 DNA reads TGTGCCACCAGTGATTACGGGGCCACGGAGTCCTACAATGAGCAGTTCTTC. Translated, it gives CATSDYGATESYNEQFF.

The chain recombines TRBV7-2 with TRBJ2-4; 8 bases map to TRBD2. The V and J ends lost 1 base and 10 bases, in that order; junction bases with no gene match: 3. Germline V CDR1 and CDR2: SGHTA, FQGNSA. CDR3 length: 13 residues. CDR3 sequence reads: CASSLGAGGIQYF. DNA for the CDR3: TGTGCCAGCAGCTTAGGGGCGGGAGGAATTCAGTACTTC.

The CDR3 DNA follows: TGTGCCAGCAGCTTGTTCCAGGGGGCGGCAGATACGCAGTATTTT. This sequence encodes CASSLFQGAADTQYF. J is TRBJ2-3 and V is TRBV5-6, with 8 positions matching TRBD1. In germline, CDR1 is SGHDT, CDR2 YYEEEE. The CDR3 is made up of 15 amino acids. V shed 1 base, J shed 4 bases, and the junction held 5 bases outside the gene matches.

The J gene is TRBJ2-7, the V gene TRBV3-1; no clear D. V lost 1 base to trimming and J lost 3 bases, with 10 bases between them. This CDR3 is built from 14 residues. Germline V gene lookup returns CDR1 LGHDT and CDR2 YNNKEL (reference sequence). For the CDR3, the DNA is TGTGCCAGCAGCCAAGGTTGGGGTAACTACGAGCAGTACTTC. Protein product: CASSQGWGNYEQYF.

The chain combines TRBV5-1 with TRBJ1-1; D perhaps matches TRBD1 (5 bases). V shed 4 bases and J shed 2 bases, with 12 bases lying between them. The germline CDR1 and CDR2 sequences are SGHRS and YFSETQ. The CDR3 length is 14 residues. The CDR3 nucleotides read TGCGCCAGCAGCCCGGGGGACGGTAACACTGAAGCTTTCTTT. This gives the protein CASSPGDGNTEAFF.

The chain uses TRBV6-1 and TRBJ2-7; 8 bases fit TRBD1. The length of the CDR3 is 15 residues. Germline loops: CDR1 MNHNS, CDR2 SASEGT. J gave up 0 bases and V 10 bases, and 11 bases lay outside the gene matches. The CDR3 region is CATLRTGSSSYEQYV. The DNA of the CDR3 is TGTGCCACCCTCAGGACAGGGTCGAGCTCCTACGAGCAGTACGTC.

The V gene is TRBV15, the J gene TRBJ1-2; D unresolved. Germline values: CDR1 LNHNV, CDR2 YYDKDF (reference sequence). This CDR3 region has 11 residues. V lost 1 base and J 7 bases, leaving 4 bases between the germline ends. The CDR3 loop is CATSRGLGYTF. The CDR3 DNA reads as TGTGCCACCAGCAGAGGCCTTGGCTACACCTTC. Variable domain in full (rest from reference TRBV15 and TRBJ1-2): DAMVIQNPRYQVTQFGKPVTLSCSQTLNHNVMYWYQQKSSQAPKLLFHYYDKDFNNEADTPDNFQSRRPNTSFCFLDIRSPGLGDTAMYLCATSRGLGYTFGSGTRLTVV.